Below, 6 T cell receptor beta chains from the same sample are listed, as sequenced in a study of synovial regulatory T cells in juvenile arthritis. Method: immunoSEQ multiplex PCR; TCRdb's copy keeps in-frame clones and lacks some. Its clone listing holds roughly 9,900 clones. The specimen was Treg cells from blood. The sample's subset: remaining (HLA-DR-negative) circulating blood Treg cells. The receptors stem from a donor younger than 35 with juvenile idiopathic arthritis.

The chain is built from TRBV7-9 and TRBJ2-2; TCRdb gives TRBD1 as the D gene, but with no DNA this cannot be confirmed. The CDR3 is 10 amino acids. No DNA appears here. Germline V gene data show CDR1 as SEHNR and CDR2 as FQNEAQ (reference sequence). The CDR3 sequence is CASSFRELFF.

The chain carries TRBV19 and TRBJ1-4; TCRdb names TRBD1, which stays unverified in the absence of DNA. Germline CDR1 and CDR2: LNHDA and SQIVND (reference sequence). CDR3 length: 13 amino acids. DNA for this receptor is not on file. The CDR3 region is CASGSTTNEKLFF.

The rearrangement uses TRBV10-3 and TRBJ1-2; TCRdb selects TRBD1, and the lack of DNA leaves this call unchecked. Germline V gene data show CDR1 as ENHRY and CDR2 as SYGVKD. This CDR3 is built from 14 residues. No coding sequence is recorded. The CDR3 spells CASRQGQGGYGYTF.

V is TRBV28 and J is TRBJ2-7; TCRdb's assignment of TRBD1 cannot be checked, as there is no DNA. The CDR3 runs 16 residues. Nucleotide data are not available. Germline lookup yields CDR1 MDHEN and CDR2 SYDVKM. The CDR3 protein is CASSFVGRGRIYEQYF. Using reference TRBV28 and TRBJ2-7 for the parts outside the CDR3, the full variable domain is DVKVTQSSRYLVKRTGEKVFLECVQDMDHENMFWYRQDPGLGLRLIYFSYDVKMKEKGDIPEGYSVSREKKERFSLILESASTNQTSMYLCASSFVGRGRIYEQYFGPGTRLTVT.

This chain connects TRBV5-6 to TRBJ1-2. Germline V lookup: CDR1 SGHDT, CDR2 YYEEEE. The CDR3 length is 14 residues. No DNA sequence is on record. The chain's CDR3 is CASSPDSSGRGYTF.

The chain recombines TRBV6-6 with TRBJ2-7; absent DNA, TCRdb's TRBD1 call cannot be checked. The CDR3 length is 13 residues. The DNA sequence is not available. CDR1 MNHNY and CDR2 SVGAGI come from the germline V gene (reference sequence). The CDR3 spells CASSSPRQGQQYF.